Listed below are T cell receptor beta chains from one sample, sequenced in a study of early T cells in non-severe SARS-CoV-2 infection. TCRdb called the 5' RACE reads again in MiXCR, with one record for every CDR3 protein. The profile shows approximately 120,000 distinct CDR3 sequences, 15% of them singletons. The specimen was whole blood. The receptors here all came from an adult who was a healthcare worker with PCR-confirmed SARS-CoV-2 infection or an uninfected control (not recorded which). Each CDR3 is given with its conserved first and last residue. D genes are given only for firm matches. The size field is filled for only some rows; it gives once, few, many or a size class.

size: -; D: TRBD2; V: TRBV7-9; J: TRBJ2-5; CDR3: CASSKSGTSFHF; DNA: TGTGCCAGCAGCAAAAGCGGGACTAGCTTCCACTTC
size: few; D: -; V: TRBV4-1; J: TRBJ1-5; CDR3: CASSQFRGDNQPQHF; DNA: TGCGCCAGCAGCCAATTCCGAGGGGATAATCAGCCCCAGCATTTT
size: many; D: TRBD1; V: TRBV29-1; J: TRBJ2-1; CDR3: CSVEGTGSYNEQFF; DNA: TGCAGCGTTGAGGGGACAGGAAGCTACAATGAGCAGTTCTTC
size: few; D: -; V: TRBV25-1; J: TRBJ2-3; CDR3: CASSELGVDTQYF; DNA: TGTGCCAGCAGTGAGCTCGGCGTCGATACGCAGTATTTT
size: -; D: -; V: TRBV20-1; J: TRBJ2-1; CDR3: CSARDGQKGDHEQFF; DNA: TGCAGTGCTAGAGACGGACAGAAGGGGGATCATGAGCAGTTCTTC
size: few; D: -; V: TRBV15; J: TRBJ2-1; CDR3: CATSRGEAAHNEQFF; DNA: TGTGCCACCAGCAGAGGAGAGGCCGCCCACAATGAGCAGTTCTTC
size: few; D: -; V: TRBV2; J: TRBJ2-6; CDR3: CASSASSGANVLTF; DNA: TGTGCCAGCAGTGCCAGCTCTGGGGCCAACGTCCTGACTTTC
size: -; D: -; V: TRBV4-1; J: TRBJ2-1; CDR3: CASSQGRPFNEQFF; DNA: TGCGCCAGCAGCCAAGGACGCCCTTTCAATGAGCAGTTCTTC
size: few; D: -; V: TRBV25-1; J: TRBJ2-5; CDR3: CASSEQRSETQYF; DNA: TGTGCCAGCAGTGAACAAAGGTCTGAGACCCAGTACTTC
size: few; D: -; V: TRBV3-1; J: TRBJ2-1; CDR3: CASSPGEGNYNEQFF; DNA: TGTGCCAGCAGCCCAGGGGAGGGCAACTACAATGAGCAGTTCTTC
size: -; D: -; V: TRBV25-1; J: TRBJ2-1; CDR3: CASSDQGYEQFF; DNA: TGTGCCAGCAGTGATCAGGGATACGAGCAGTTCTTC
size: -; D: -; V: TRBV24-1; J: TRBJ2-3; CDR3: CATSAAGTDTQYF; DNA: TGTGCCACCAGTGCAGCAGGGACAGATACGCAGTATTTT
size: -; D: -; V: TRBV3-1; J: TRBJ2-3; CDR3: CASSQELVAADTQYF; DNA: TGTGCCAGCAGCCAAGAATTAGTAGCGGCCGATACGCAGTATTTT
size: -; D: -; V: TRBV7-9; J: TRBJ2-1; CDR3: CASRQGVASSYNEQFF; DNA: TGTGCCAGCAGACAAGGGGTGGCCAGCTCCTACAATGAGCAGTTCTTC
size: few; D: TRBD1; V: TRBV2; J: TRBJ2-7; CDR3: CASRKQGAPTEQYF; DNA: TGTGCCAGCAGGAAACAGGGGGCGCCTACCGAGCAGTACTTC
size: -; D: -; V: TRBV6-2/TRBV6-3; J: TRBJ1-1; CDR3: CASSSPGLNTEAFF; DNA: TGTGCCAGCAGTTCCCCAGGATTGAACACTGAAGCTTTCTTT
size: -; D: -; V: TRBV10-3; J: TRBJ2-3; CDR3: CAISEILSTDTQYF; DNA: TGTGCCATCAGTGAAATACTAAGCACAGATACGCAGTATTTT
size: -; D: -; V: TRBV3-1; J: TRBJ2-2; CDR3: CASSQAGSGGELFF; DNA: TGTGCCAGCAGCCAAGCCGGCTCGGGCGGGGAGCTGTTTTTT
size: -; D: -; V: TRBV4-1; J: TRBJ1-2; CDR3: CASRPTGLGDGYTF; DNA: TGCGCCAGCAGGCCCACAGGGTTAGGCGATGGCTACACCTTC
size: many; D: TRBD1; V: TRBV10-2; J: TRBJ1-6; CDR3: CASSESRQGRSYNSPLHF; DNA: TGCGCCAGCAGTGAGTCCCGACAGGGCCGCTCCTATAATTCACCCCTCCACTTT
size: many; D: TRBD1; V: TRBV18; J: TRBJ1-5; CDR3: CASSPGQDQPQHF; DNA: TGTGCCAGCTCCCCCGGACAGGATCAGCCCCAGCATTTT
size: few; D: -; V: TRBV12-3/TRBV12-4; J: TRBJ1-1; CDR3: CASSPGPRGTEAFF; DNA: TGTGCCAGCAGTCCCGGGCCCCGGGGGACTGAAGCTTTCTTT
size: few; D: -; V: TRBV20-1; J: TRBJ2-5; CDR3: CSAMIAAAGSQETQYF; DNA: TGCAGTGCTATGATAGCAGCTGCGGGGAGCCAAGAGACCCAGTACTTC
size: -; D: -; V: TRBV3-2; J: TRBJ2-1; CDR3: CASSQPPQTAEQFF; DNA: TGTGCCAGCAGCCAACCCCCTCAAACAGCTGAGCAGTTCTTC
size: -; D: TRBD2; V: TRBV5-5; J: TRBJ2-2; CDR3: CASSLWLAGGTGELFF; DNA: TGTGCCAGCAGCTTGTGGCTAGCGGGGGGCACCGGGGAGCTGTTTTTT
size: -; D: -; V: TRBV7-2; J: TRBJ1-1; CDR3: CASNDLMGGRTEAFF; DNA: TGTGCCAGCAACGATTTAATGGGGGGGCGGACTGAAGCTTTCTTT
size: many; D: -; V: TRBV5-1; J: TRBJ1-1; CDR3: CASSLISDRNTEAFF; DNA: TGCGCCAGCAGCTTGATTTCGGATCGGAACACTGAAGCTTTCTTT
size: -; D: -; V: TRBV2; J: TRBJ2-3; CDR3: CATDTSGDTQYF; DNA: TGTGCCACCGACACCTCCGGAGATACGCAGTATTTT
size: -; D: -; V: TRBV5-5; J: TRBJ1-1; CDR3: CASSLLWDNTEAFF; DNA: TGTGCCAGCAGCTTGCTGTGGGACAACACTGAAGCTTTCTTT
size: few; D: -; V: TRBV29-1; J: TRBJ2-2; CDR3: CSVRRRLGGGELFF; DNA: TGCAGCGTCCGGCGGCGGCTCGGCGGCGGGGAGCTGTTTTTT
size: many; D: -; V: TRBV5-6; J: TRBJ2-5; CDR3: CASSLAPVGGMETQYF; DNA: TGTGCCAGCAGCTTGGCGCCGGTCGGTGGGATGGAGACCCAGTACTTC
size: -; D: -; V: TRBV4-1; J: TRBJ2-7; CDR3: CASSQEVQPNSYEQYF; DNA: TGCGCCAGCAGCCAAGAGGTACAACCAAACTCCTACGAGCAGTACTTC
size: -; D: TRBD1; V: TRBV20-1; J: TRBJ1-6; CDR3: CSARALDRGNSPLHF; DNA: TGCAGTGCTAGAGCCCTTGACAGGGGTAATTCACCCCTCCACTTT
size: -; D: TRBD1; V: TRBV9; J: TRBJ1-1; CDR3: CASSAGTGENTEAFF; DNA: TGTGCCAGCAGCGCAGGGACAGGGGAGAACACTGAAGCTTTCTTT
size: few; D: TRBD2; V: TRBV7-6; J: TRBJ2-1; CDR3: CASSTGGGSYNEQFF; DNA: TGTGCCAGCAGCACCGGGGGGGGCTCCTACAATGAGCAGTTCTTC
size: -; D: -; V: TRBV4-1; J: TRBJ2-7; CDR3: CASSQAGGSREQYF; DNA: TGCGCCAGCAGCCAAGCTGGGGGGAGTCGGGAGCAGTACTTC
size: few; D: TRBD1; V: TRBV11-1; J: TRBJ2-2; CDR3: CASSPRTGYSGELFF; DNA: TGTGCCAGCAGCCCCAGGACAGGGTATTCCGGGGAGCTGTTTTTT
size: -; D: TRBD1; V: TRBV6-1; J: TRBJ1-2; CDR3: CASSVSGQVSYGYTF; DNA: TGTGCCAGCAGTGTATCGGGACAGGTTTCTTATGGCTACACCTTC
size: few; D: TRBD2; V: TRBV9; J: TRBJ2-5; CDR3: CASSVGNSGGGSEETQYF; DNA: TGTGCCAGCAGCGTAGGAAATAGCGGGGGTGGGTCGGAAGAGACCCAGTACTTC